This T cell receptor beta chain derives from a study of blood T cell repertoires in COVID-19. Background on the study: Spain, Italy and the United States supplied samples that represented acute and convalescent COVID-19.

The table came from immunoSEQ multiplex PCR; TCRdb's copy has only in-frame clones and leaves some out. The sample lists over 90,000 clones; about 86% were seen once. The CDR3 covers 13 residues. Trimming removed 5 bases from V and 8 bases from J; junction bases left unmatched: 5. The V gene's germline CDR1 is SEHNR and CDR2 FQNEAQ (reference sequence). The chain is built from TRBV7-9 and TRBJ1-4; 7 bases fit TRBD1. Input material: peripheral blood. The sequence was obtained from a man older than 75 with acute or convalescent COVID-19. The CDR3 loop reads CASSVQGTEKLFF. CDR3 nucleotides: TGTGCCAGCAGCGTACAGGGGACCGAAAAACTGTTTTTT.